The source of this T cell receptor beta chain is a study of T cell repertoires in cytomegalovirus infection. Turning to the study itself: Used in the study were CMV epitopes, some recently identified and HLA-C-restricted, others well-studied and HLA-B-restricted. Public TCR beta signatures indicated both CMV infection and matching HLA type.

TCRdb fed the reads into MiXCR, producing one record per CDR3 protein. The profile shows 700,000 to 850,000 distinct CDR3 sequences, 30% to 35% of them singletons. The CDR3 is 17 residues long. The trim removed 4 bases at V and 2 bases at J, leaving 12 bases unmatched. Germline values: CDR1 MNHEY, CDR2 SMNVEV (reference sequence). Findings and caveats of the study: Ex vivo responses were dominated by HLA-C-restricted CMV-specific TCR beta clonotypes.

Turning to this clonotype: Its antigen is not identified.

The receptor was derived from a human donor in good health (CMV status not recorded). Some clones in this sample may be carry-over from other donors' samples. The chain links TRBV27 to TRBJ2-7, with TRBD2 identical over 9 bases. Sequenced here: cultured CD8+ T cells from PBMCs, sampled from culture after CMV antigen stimulation. The CDR3 DNA sequence: TGTGCCAGCAGTTCCCTCTTGACTAGCGGCTACGCCTACGAGCAGTACTTC. Its protein is CASSSLLTSGYAYEQYF.